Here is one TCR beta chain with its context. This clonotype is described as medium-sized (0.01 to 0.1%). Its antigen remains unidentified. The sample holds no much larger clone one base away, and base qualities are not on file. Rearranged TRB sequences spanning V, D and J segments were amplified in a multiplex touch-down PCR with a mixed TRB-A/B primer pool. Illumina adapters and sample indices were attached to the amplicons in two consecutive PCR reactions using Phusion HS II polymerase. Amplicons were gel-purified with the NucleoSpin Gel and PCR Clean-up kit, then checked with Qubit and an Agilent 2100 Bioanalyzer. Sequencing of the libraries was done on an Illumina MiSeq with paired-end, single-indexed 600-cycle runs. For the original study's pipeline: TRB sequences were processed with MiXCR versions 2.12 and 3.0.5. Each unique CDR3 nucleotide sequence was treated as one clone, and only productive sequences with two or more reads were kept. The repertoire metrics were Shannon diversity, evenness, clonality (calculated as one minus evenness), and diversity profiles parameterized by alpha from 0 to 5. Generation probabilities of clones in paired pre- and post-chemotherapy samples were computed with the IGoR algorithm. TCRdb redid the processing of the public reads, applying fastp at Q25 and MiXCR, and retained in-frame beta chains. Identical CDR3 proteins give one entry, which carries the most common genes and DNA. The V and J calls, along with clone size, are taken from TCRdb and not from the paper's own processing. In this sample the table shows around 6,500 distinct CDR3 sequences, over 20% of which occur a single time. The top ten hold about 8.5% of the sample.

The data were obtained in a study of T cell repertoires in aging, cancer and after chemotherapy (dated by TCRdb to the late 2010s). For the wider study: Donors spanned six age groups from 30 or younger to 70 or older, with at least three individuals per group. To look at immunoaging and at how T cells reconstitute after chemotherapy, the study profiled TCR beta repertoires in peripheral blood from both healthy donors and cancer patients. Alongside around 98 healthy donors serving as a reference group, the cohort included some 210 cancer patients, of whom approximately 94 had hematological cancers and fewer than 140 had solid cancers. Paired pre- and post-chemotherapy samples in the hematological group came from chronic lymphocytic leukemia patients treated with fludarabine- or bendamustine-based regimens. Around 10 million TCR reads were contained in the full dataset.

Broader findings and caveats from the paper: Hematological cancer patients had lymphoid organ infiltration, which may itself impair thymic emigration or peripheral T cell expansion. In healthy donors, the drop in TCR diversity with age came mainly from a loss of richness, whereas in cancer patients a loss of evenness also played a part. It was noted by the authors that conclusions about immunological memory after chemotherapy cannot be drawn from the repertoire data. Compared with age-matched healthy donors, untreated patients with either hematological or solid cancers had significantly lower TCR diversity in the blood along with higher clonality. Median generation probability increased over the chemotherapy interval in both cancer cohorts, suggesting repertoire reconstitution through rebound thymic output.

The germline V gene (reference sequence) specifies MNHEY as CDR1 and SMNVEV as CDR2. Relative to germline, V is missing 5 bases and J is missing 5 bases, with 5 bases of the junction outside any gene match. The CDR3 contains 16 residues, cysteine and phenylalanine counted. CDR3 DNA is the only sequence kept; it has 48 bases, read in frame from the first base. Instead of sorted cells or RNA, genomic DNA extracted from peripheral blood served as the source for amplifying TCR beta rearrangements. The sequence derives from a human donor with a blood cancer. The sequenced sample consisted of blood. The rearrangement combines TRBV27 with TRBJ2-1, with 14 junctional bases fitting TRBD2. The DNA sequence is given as TGTGCCAGCAGTCCACGACTAGCGGGAGGGCACAATGAGCAGTTCTTC. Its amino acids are CASSPRLAGGHNEQFF.